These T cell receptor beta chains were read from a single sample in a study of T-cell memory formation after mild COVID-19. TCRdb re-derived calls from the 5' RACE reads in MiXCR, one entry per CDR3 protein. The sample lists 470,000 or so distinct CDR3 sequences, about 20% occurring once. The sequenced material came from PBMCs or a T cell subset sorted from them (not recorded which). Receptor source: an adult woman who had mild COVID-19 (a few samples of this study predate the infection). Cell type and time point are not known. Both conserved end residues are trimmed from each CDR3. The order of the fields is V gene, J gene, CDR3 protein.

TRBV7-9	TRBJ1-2	ASSWDKALYGYT
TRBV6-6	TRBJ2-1	ASSTAPSGFSGEQF
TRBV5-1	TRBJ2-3	ASSLGTGGPTDTQY
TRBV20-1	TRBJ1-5	SATPASNQPQH
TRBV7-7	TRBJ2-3	ASSSGQTDTQY
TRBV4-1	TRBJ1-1	ASSQDETLMNTEAF
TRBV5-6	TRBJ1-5	ASSYNGDQPQH
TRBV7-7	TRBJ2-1	ASSLAHRHPYNEQF
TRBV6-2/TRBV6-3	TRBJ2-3	ASETSGRGHTDTQY
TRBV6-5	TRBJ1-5	ASSYFRDNQPQH
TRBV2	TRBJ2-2	ASLRRGTTGELF
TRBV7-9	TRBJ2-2	ASSGTGHDPDTGELF
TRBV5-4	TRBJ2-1	ASTRGGAFSNEQF
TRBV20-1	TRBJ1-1	SANRNTEAF
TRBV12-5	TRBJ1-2	ASGLVGPPGVSYT
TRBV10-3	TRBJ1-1	AISEQGGTEAF
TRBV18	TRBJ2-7	ASSPLDRGAEQY
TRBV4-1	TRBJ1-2	ASSQNGYRAVGKGYT
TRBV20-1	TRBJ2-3	SARAQRETADTQY
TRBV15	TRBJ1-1	ATSRAGVVAEAF
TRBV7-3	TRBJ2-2	ASSRGAGHTGELF
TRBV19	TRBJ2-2	ASSYGRNTGELF
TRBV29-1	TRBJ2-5	SVDRDRAWETQY
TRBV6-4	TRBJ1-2	ASPVEKVPRSYGYT
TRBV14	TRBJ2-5	ASSQGGGTETQY
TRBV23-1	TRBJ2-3	ASSQSSGCGTDTQY
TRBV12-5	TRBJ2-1	ASGLELGDEIGGNEQF
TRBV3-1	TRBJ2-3	ASSQTYSGSVPTDTQY
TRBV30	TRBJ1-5	AWSGQEGQPQH
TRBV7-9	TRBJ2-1	ASSFDRGAWSEF
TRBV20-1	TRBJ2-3	SASSTPSTDTQY
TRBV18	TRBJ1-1	ASSPLGRGQGVTEAF
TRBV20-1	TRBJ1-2	SARDPSPPGYT
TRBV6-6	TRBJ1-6	ASSFETGGLLLH
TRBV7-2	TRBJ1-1	ASSLTGVEAF
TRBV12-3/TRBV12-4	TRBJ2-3	ASSLGVDKLTDTQY
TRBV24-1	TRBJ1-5	ATSDFRAPNQPQH
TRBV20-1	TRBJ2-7	AALGGTYEQY
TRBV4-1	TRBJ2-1	ASTNTFAGAPGIEQF
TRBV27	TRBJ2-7	ASSPSSGAAYEQY
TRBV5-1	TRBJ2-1	ASAQEGSEQF
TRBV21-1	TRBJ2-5	ASSKEGRQETQY
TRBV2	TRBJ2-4	ASSPPRSLAKNIQY
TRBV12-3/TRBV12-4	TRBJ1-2	ASSPREGAGYGYT
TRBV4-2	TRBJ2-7	ASSTRLAGPYEQY
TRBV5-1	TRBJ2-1	AGSFPTSGGSDEQF
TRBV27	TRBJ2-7	ASSSSRQGKGEQY
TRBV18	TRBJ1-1	ASSPHSPEAF
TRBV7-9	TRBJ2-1	ASSYRTSGSDNEQF
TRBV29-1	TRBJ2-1	SVDSGPSIYNEQF
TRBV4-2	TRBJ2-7	ASSQDGTPAYEQY
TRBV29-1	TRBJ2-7	SVVGATSYEQY
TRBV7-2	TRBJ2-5	ASSGSGLAGGGETQY
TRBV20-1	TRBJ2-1	SAPSPNEQF
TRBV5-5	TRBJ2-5	ASSLTGYEETQY